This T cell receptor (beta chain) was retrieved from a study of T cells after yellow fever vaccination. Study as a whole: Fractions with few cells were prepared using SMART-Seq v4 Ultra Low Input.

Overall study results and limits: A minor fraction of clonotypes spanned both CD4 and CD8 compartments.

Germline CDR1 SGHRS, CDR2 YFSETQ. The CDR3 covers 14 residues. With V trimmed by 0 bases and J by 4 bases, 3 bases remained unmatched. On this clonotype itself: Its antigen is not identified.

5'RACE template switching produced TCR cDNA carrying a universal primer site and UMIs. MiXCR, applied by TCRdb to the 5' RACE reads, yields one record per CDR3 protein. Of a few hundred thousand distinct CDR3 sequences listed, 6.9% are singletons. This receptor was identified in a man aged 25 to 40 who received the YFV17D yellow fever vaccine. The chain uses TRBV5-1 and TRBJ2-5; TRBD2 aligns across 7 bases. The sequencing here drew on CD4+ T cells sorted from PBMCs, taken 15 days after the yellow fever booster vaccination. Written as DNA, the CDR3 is TGCGCCAGCAGCTTGGCCCAGCGGGGAGAGACCCAGTACTTC. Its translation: CASSLAQRGETQYF.